This TCR beta chain came from a study of blood T cell repertoires in COVID-19. Study as a whole: The origin of the acute and convalescent COVID-19 samples was the United States, Italy and Spain.

Profiled with immunoSEQ multiplex PCR; TCRdb holds only in-frame clones, not every one. The sample contains 75,000 or so clones, approximately 85% of which appear only once. J was trimmed by 8 bases and V by 4 bases; bases with no gene match: 6. CDR3 length equals 13 residues. Germline V gives CDR1 SGHNT, CDR2 YYREEE (reference sequence). The specimen was peripheral blood. The rearrangement uses TRBV5-4 and TRBJ1-2; 9 bases are shared with TRBD1. The sequence derives from a man aged 50-59 years with acute or convalescent COVID-19. The CDR3 reads CASSRDRVGGYTF. The CDR3, as DNA: TGTGCCAGCAGCCGGGACAGGGTGGGAGGCTACACCTTC. The full variable domain, in which reference TRBV5-4 and TRBJ1-2 provide the parts outside the CDR3, is ETGVTQSPTHLIKTRGQQVTLRCSSQSGHNTVSWYQQALGQGPQFIFQYYREEENGRGNFPPRFSGLQFPNYSSELNVNALELDDSALYLCASSRDRVGGYTFGSGTRLTVV.